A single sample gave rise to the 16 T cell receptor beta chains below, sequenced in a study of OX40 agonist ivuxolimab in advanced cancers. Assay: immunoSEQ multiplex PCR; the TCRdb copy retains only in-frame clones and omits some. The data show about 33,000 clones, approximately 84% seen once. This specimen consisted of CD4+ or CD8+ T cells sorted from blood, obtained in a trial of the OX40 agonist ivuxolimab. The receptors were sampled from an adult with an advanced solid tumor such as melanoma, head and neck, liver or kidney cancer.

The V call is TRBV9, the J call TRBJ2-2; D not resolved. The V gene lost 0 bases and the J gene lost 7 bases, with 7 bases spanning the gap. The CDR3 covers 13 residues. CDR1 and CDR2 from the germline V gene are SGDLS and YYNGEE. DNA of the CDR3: TGTGCCAGCAGCGTAGGAGATCACGGGGAGCTGTTTTTT. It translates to CASSVGDHGELFF.

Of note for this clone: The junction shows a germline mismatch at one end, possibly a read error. The CDR3 spells CASSYSGTGGYEQYF. The CDR3 bases are TGTGCCAGCAGTTACTCCGGGACAGGGGGCTACGAGCAGTACTTC. The chain uses TRBV10-3 and TRBJ2-7; TRBD1 aligns across 11 bases. The CDR3 sequence is 15 residues long. CDR1 and CDR2 (germline): ENHRY, SYGVKD.

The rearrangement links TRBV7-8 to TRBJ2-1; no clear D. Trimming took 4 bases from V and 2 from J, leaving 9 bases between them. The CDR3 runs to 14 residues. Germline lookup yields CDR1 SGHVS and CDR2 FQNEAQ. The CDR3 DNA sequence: TGTGCCAGCAGCTCCCCCGGGCCCTACAATGAGCAGTTCTTC. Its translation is CASSSPGPYNEQFF. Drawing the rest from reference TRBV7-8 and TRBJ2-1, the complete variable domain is GAGVSQSPRYKVAKRGQDVALRCDPISGHVSLFWYQQALGQGPEFLTYFQNEAQLDKSGLPSDRFFAERPEGSVSTLKIQRTQQEDSAVYLCASSSPGPYNEQFFGPGTRLTVL.

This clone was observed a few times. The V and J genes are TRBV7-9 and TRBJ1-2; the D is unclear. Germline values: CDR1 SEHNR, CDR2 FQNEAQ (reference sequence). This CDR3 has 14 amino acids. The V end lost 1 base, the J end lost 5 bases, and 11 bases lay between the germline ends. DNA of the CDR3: TGTGCCAGCAGCTTAGGGGCGAGGAGATATGGCTACACCTTC. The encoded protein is CASSLGARRYGYTF.

CDR3: CASSSSLGTVHSGANVLTF. CDR3 bases: TGTGCCAGCAGTTCTAGCCTAGGGACGGTCCACTCTGGGGCCAACGTCCTGACTTTC. This sequence joins TRBV28 and TRBJ2-6; either TRBD1 or TRBD2 may supply D (5 bases each). CDR3 length equals 19 residues. CDR1 MDHEN and CDR2 SYDVKM come from the germline V gene. V lost 4 bases, J lost 0 bases, and 19 bases lay in between.

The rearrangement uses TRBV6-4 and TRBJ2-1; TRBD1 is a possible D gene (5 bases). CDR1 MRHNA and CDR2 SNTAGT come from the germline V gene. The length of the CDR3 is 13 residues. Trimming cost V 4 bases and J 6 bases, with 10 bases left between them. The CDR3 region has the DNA TGTGCCAGCAGTGCCTCCGACAGCAATGAGCAGTTCTTC. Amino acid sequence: CASSASDSNEQFF.

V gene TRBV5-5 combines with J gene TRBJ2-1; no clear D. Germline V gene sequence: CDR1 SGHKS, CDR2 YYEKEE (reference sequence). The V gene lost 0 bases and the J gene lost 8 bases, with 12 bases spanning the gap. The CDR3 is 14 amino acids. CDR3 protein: CASSLEVVEDEQFF. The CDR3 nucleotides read TGTGCCAGCAGCTTGGAGGTGGTGGAAGATGAGCAGTTCTTC. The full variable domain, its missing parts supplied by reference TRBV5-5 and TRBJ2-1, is DAGVTQSPTHLIKTRGQQVTLRCSPISGHKSVSWYQQVLGQGPQFIFQYYEKEERGRGNFPDRFSARQFPNYSSELNVNALLLGDSALYLCASSLEVVEDEQFFGPGTRLTVL.

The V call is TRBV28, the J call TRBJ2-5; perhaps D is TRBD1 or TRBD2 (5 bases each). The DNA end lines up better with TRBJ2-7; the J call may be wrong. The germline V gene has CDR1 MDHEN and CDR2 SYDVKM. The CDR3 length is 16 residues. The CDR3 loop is CASSSPNRRSSYEQYF. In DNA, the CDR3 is TGTGCCAGCAGTTCCCCCAACAGGAGGAGCTCCTACGAGCAGTACTTC.

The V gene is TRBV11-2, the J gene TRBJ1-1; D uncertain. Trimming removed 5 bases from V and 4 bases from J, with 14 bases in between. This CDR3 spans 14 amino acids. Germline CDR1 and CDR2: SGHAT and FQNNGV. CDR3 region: CASSRSLQTTEAFF. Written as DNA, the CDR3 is TGTGCCAGCAGCCGATCATTGCAGACCACTGAAGCTTTCTTT.

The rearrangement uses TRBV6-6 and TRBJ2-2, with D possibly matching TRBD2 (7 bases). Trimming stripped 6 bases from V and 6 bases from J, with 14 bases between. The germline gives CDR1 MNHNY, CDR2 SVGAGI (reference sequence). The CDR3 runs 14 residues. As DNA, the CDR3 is TGTGCCAGCAGAACAACAGGGAGGGCCGGGGAGCTGTTTTTT. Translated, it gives CASRTTGRAGELFF.

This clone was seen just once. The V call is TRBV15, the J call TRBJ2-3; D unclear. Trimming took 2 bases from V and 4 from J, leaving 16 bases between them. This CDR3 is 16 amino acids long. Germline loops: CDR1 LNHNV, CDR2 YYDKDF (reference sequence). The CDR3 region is CATSRTGSEYADTQYF. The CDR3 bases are TGTGCCACCAGCAGAACCGGTTCTGAATATGCAGATACGCAGTATTTT.

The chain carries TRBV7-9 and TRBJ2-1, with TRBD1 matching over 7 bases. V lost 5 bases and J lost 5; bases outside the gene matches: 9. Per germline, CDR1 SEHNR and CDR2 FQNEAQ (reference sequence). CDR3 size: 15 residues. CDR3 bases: TGTGCCAGCAGCCCGACAGGGATGGCCCACAATGAGCAGTTCTTC. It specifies CASSPTGMAHNEQFF.

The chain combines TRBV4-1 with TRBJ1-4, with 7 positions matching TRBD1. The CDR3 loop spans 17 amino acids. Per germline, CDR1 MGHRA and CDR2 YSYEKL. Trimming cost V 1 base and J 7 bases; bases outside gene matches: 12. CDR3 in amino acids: CASSQVYTTGVSEKLFF. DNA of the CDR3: TGCGCCAGCAGCCAAGTTTATACTACAGGGGTGAGTGAAAAACTGTTTTTT.

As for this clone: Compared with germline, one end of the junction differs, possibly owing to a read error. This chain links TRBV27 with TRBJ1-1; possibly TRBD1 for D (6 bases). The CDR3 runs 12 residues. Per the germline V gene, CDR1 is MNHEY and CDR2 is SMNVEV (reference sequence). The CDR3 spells CASSTGNAEAFF. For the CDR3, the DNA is TGTGCCAGCAGTACAGGGAACGCTGAAGCTTTCTTT.

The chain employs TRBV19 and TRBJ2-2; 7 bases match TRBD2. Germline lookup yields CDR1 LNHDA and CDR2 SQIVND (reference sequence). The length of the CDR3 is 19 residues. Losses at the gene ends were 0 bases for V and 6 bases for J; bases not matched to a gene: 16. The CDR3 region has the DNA TGTGCCAGTAGTATAGATACGCTAGGGGAGGGCCTGGGGTCCGGGGAGCTGTTTTTT. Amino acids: CASSIDTLGEGLGSGELFF.

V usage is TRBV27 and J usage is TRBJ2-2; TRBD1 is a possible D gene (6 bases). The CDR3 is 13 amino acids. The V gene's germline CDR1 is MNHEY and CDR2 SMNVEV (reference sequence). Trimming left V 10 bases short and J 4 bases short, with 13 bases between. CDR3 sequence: CATTRGPTGELFF. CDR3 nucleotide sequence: TGTGCCACCACCAGGGGTCCCACCGGGGAGCTGTTTTTT.